This section outlines one T cell receptor (beta chain) sequence together with its context. This receptor's antigen is unknown. No base quality information exists; no much larger clone differs at one position. The record originates from a study of T cell responses to AZD1222 COVID-19 vaccine listed by TCRdb under 2021. As for the study more broadly: A total of just over 230 trial participants underwent TCR sequencing, of whom some 210 received two doses of AZD1222 and about 25 received two doses of the MenACWY control vaccine. Trial participants were enrolled by age into subgroups of 18-55, 56-69 and 70-plus years, and about 150, 27 and 61 TCR-sequenced participants, respectively, were included in these subgroups.

General conclusions and limits of the study: Most participants were white British and females outnumbered males, and the authors suggested that clonal diversity may have been underestimated. In the small 56-69-year group, the increase in depth fell short of significance, most likely because of low power. Epitopes outside the regions mutated in the B.1.351 and B.1.1.7 variants were reportedly recognized by nearly half of the unique spike-specific TCRs. Spike-specific TCR breadth and depth rose significantly after two AZD1222 doses compared with day 0 and with MenACWY recipients. Because no day 14 peak-response samples were available, repertoires were characterized only after the peak T cell response. CD4 TCRs associated with the vaccine covered the entire spike protein, and the dominant responses were in regions 160-218 and 743-854. Conclusions about previously exposed vaccinees were limited because only six AZD1222 recipients were SARS-CoV-2 seropositive at baseline.

The CDR3 regions of human TCRbeta chains were subjected to immunosequencing. In the original analysis: TCRs in the repertoires were compared against a reference library of SARS-CoV-2-specific TCRs that had been generated with the MIRA antigen-specificity platform. Breadth was defined as the fraction of unique TCRs that were SARS-CoV-2-associated, and depth was defined as the fraction of total T cells that were SARS-CoV-2-associated. Using the MIRA data, each spike-specific TCR was mapped to the spike region that the TCR reacts to and placed in a CD4 or CD8 class. Log10-transformed breadth and depth values were compared by one-way ANOVA with Sidak's multiple comparisons tests. Sourced from immuneACCESS, this table was stored by TCRdb with only in-frame sequences that have V and J called. A share of the clones is absent; for the studies checked, an unresolved V gene accounts for under half, and the remainder has no known explanation. D and trimming were read from the DNA, whereas the V and J calls and clone size are those reported in that table. Here the sample has over 45,000 clones; approximately 91% occur a single time. Of the sample, about 5.2% falls within the top ten clones.

The germline V gene gives CDR1 as SGHRS and CDR2 as YFSETQ. Measured from the cysteine to the phenylalanine, the CDR3 is 15 residues long. CDR3 DNA only is kept here, 45 bases in frame from base 1. At the junction V is shortened by 2 bases and J by 2 bases, with 13 bases in between. The sample's time point label, decoded: about 28 days (+/-7) after the second vaccine dose. AZD1222 recipients given second doses at about 4 weeks or at about 12 weeks were pooled, since spike-specific TCR depth and breadth were not found to differ between the two schedules. Samples from vaccinated people were obtained from the UK trials COV001 and COV002, which included a single-blind randomized controlled phase 2/3 trial of AZD1222 (ChAdOx1 nCoV-19) in healthy adults. Trial participant PBMC samples were collected at day 0 and day 28 after the second dose for TCRbeta chain sequencing.

The clonotype comes from an adult who received the AZD1222 COVID-19 vaccine. Sequences were derived from peripheral blood, sampled 28 days after the second AZD1222 dose. The sequence is built from TRBV5-1 and TRBJ2-5; the D gene identity is not certain. For the CDR3, the sequence is CASSLNLGWQETQYF. The sequenced DNA is TGCGCCAGCAGCTTAAATCTGGGGTGGCAAGAGACCCAGTACTTC. The CDR3 plus the reference TRBV5-1 and TRBJ2-5 genes for the other parts give the full variable domain: KAGVTQTPRYLIKTRGQQVTLSCSPISGHRSVSWYQQTPGQGLQFLFEYFSETQRNKGNFPGRFSGRQFSNSRSEMNVSTLELGDSALYLCASSLNLGWQETQYFGPGTRLLVL.